The 8 T cell receptor beta chains below come from one sample, sequenced in a study of early T cells in non-severe SARS-CoV-2 infection. One entry per CDR3 protein, called by TCRdb with MiXCR from the 5' RACE reads. Of more than 95,000 distinct CDR3 sequences in the sample, 9.5% to 12% were seen once. The sample in question was whole blood, obtained at baseline. The source is an adult who was a healthcare worker with PCR-confirmed SARS-CoV-2 infection or an uninfected control (not recorded which).

This clonotype turned up a few times. V usage is TRBV27 and J usage is TRBJ2-3; 8 bases agree with TRBD2. The CDR3 runs 18 residues. V lost 3 bases, J lost 5 bases, and 16 bases stayed unmatched. Germline CDR1 reads MNHEY; CDR2 reads SMNVEV (reference sequence). CDR3 nucleotide sequence: TGTGCCAGCAGTTTCGGGGCTCAGGCGATTAGCGGGATAGATACGCAGTATTTT. This codes for CASSFGAQAISGIDTQYF.

This clonotype was counted ten times or more. CDR3 protein: CASSEPSSGNTIYF. In DNA form, the CDR3 reads TGCGCCAGCAGTGAGCCCTCCTCTGGAAACACCATATATTTT. The rearrangement joins TRBV10-2 to TRBJ1-3; D remains ambiguous. Germline assignment: CDR1 WSHSY and CDR2 SAAADI. The CDR3 is 14 residues long. Trimming took 2 bases from V and 0 from J, leaving 5 bases between them.

The chain is built from TRBV10-3 and TRBJ1-1, with D perhaps TRBD1 (5 bases). In germline, CDR1 is ENHRY, CDR2 SYGVKD. V lost 2 bases and J 0 bases, leaving 10 bases between the germline ends. The CDR3 has 15 residues. This CDR3 reads CAISEPGRLNTEAFF. DNA for the CDR3: TGTGCCATCAGTGAGCCGGGACGGCTGAACACTGAAGCTTTCTTT.

There are many counts of this clonotype. The chain is built from TRBV7-9 and TRBJ1-2; D unresolved. CDR1 and CDR2 (germline): SEHNR, FQNEAQ (reference sequence). The CDR3 spans 16 residues. The V and J ends lost 4 bases and 2 bases respectively, with 17 bases between them. The CDR3: CASSSHAGSRNYGYTF. The CDR3 nucleotides read TGTGCCAGCAGCTCCCACGCGGGGAGCCGGAACTATGGCTACACCTTC.

This clonotype was observed many times. The gene calls are TRBV7-6 and TRBJ1-1; D is possibly TRBD1 (5 bases). The CDR3 contains 12 residues. The germline gives CDR1 SGHVS, CDR2 FNYEAQ. Trimming removed 8 bases at V and 3 bases at J, with 10 bases between. CDR3 nucleotide sequence: TGTGCCAGCCAAGGGGTCCACACTGAAGCTTTCTTT. This codes for CASQGVHTEAFF.

The gene calls are TRBV10-3 and TRBJ2-1; TRBD1 is a possible D gene (7 bases). Looked up from germline, CDR1 is ENHRY and CDR2 is SYGVKD. The V and J ends lost 9 bases and 8 bases respectively, with 17 bases between them. The CDR3 has 13 residues. The CDR3 here is CAITDQGGHEQFF. DNA of the CDR3: TGTGCCATTACTGACCAGGGGGGCCATGAGCAGTTCTTC.

This chain links TRBV13 with TRBJ1-2; D gene uncertain. The germline gives CDR1 PRHDT, CDR2 FYEKMQ (reference sequence). CDR3 length: 16 residues. V was clipped by 3 bases and J by 4 bases, with 18 bases between them. The chain's CDR3 is CASSFWRLEGFYGYTF. CDR3 DNA: TGTGCCAGCAGCTTTTGGCGGTTGGAGGGATTCTATGGCTACACCTTC.

The chain joins TRBV19 to TRBJ2-1, with D unresolved. The CDR3 is made up of 13 amino acids. V was clipped by 4 bases and J by 9 bases, with 13 bases between them. Germline V lookup: CDR1 LNHDA, CDR2 SQIVND (reference sequence). The CDR3 DNA follows: TGTGCCAGTAGTACCGGTTTAAGAGGTGAGCAGTTCTTC. Encoded protein: CASSTGLRGEQFF.